Shown below are 20 T cell receptor beta chains from a single sample sequenced in a study of regulatory T cells in long-lasting Graves disease. Time point specified: persistent/refractory GD, antithyroid drugs over 5 years with positive TRAb. Isolated PBMC RNA provided the starting material for the TCR library. Through Arm-PCR of CDR3 regions and iRepertoire HTBI primers, TCR beta libraries were built. TCRdb used MiXCR to reprocess the multiplex PCR reads, holding one entry per CDR3 protein. The sample shows almost 350,000 distinct CDR3 sequences, about 20% of them seen only once. The sample in question was peripheral blood mononuclear cells (PBMCs), obtained when the disease was refractory, from a patient treated with antithyroid drugs. These receptors all stem from a female donor with Graves disease.

This clonotype was counted at least ten times. The J gene is TRBJ1-3, the V gene TRBV2; no definite D call. The V gene lost 5 bases and the J gene lost 2 bases, with 10 bases spanning the gap. CDR3 length equals 14 residues. Germline loops: CDR1 SNHLY, CDR2 FYNNEI. The CDR3: CASSLRLPGNTIYF. The DNA for the CDR3 is TGTGCCAGCAGTCTCAGGCTTCCTGGAAACACCATATATTTT.

This clonotype was seen at least ten times. V usage is TRBV7-6 and J usage is TRBJ2-7, with TRBD2 as a possible D gene (6 bases). Trimming took off 5 bases at V and 2 bases at J, with 22 bases between the two ends. CDR3 size: 17 residues. Germline lookup yields CDR1 SGHVS and CDR2 FNYEAQ. The DNA of the CDR3 is TGTGCCAGCAGCCCTACACGTCCCGGGACTCACCCCTACGAGCAGTACTTC. This gives the protein CASSPTRPGTHPYEQYF.

This clonotype was picked up a small number of times. V is TRBV20-1 and J is TRBJ2-7, with D possibly TRBD1 on 7 matching bases. Germline CDR1 DFQATT, CDR2 SNEGSKA (reference sequence). This CDR3 has 14 residues. Trimming shortened V by 3 bases and J by 6 bases, and 18 bases separated the two germline ends. CDR3 in amino acids: CSASTDTGDSEQYF. The CDR3 DNA sequence: TGCAGTGCTAGTACTGACACGGGGGACAGCGAGCAGTACTTC.

CDR3: CATKPRPDRGMVRTTGELFF. CDR3 DNA sequence: TGTGCCACCAAACCGAGACCGGACAGGGGGATGGTGCGGACTACCGGGGAGCTGTTTTTT. The V call is TRBV2, the J call TRBJ2-2, with TRBD1 matching over 10 bases. Germline CDR1 SNHLY, CDR2 FYNNEI. The V segment lost 10 bases and the J segment 5 bases; nucleotides outside the gene matches: 25. This CDR3 spans 20 amino acids.

This clonotype was seen more than once but under ten times. The chain links TRBV9 to TRBJ2-7; TRBD1 aligns across 9 bases. V lost 3 bases, J lost 5 bases, and 12 bases stayed unmatched. Germline V lookup: CDR1 SGDLS, CDR2 YYNGEE. CDR3 length equals 16 residues. The CDR3 DNA sequence: TGTGCCAGCAGCGAAACACCTGGGACAGGGTCGAACGAGCAGTACTTC. Its translation is CASSETPGTGSNEQYF.

This clonotype came up a few times. The chain employs TRBV19 and TRBJ2-5; 8 bases fit TRBD2. The CDR3 is 13 amino acids. Germline CDR1 LNHDA, CDR2 SQIVND (reference sequence). V shed 6 bases, J shed 3 bases, and the junction held 3 bases outside the gene matches. The CDR3 DNA reads TGTGCCAGTAGATCGCGGGGGGAAGAGACCCAGTACTTC. As protein: CASRSRGEETQYF. Complete variable domain (other parts from reference TRBV19 and TRBJ2-5): DGGITQSPKYLFRKEGQNVTLSCEQNLNHDAMYWYRQDPGQGLRLIYYSQIVNDFQKGDIAEGYSVSREKKESFPLTVTSAQKNPTAFYLCASRSRGEETQYFGPGTRLLVL.

At least ten counts were recorded for this clonotype. The chain employs TRBV6-1 and TRBJ2-5; possibly TRBD1 or TRBD2 for D (5 bases each). CDR1 and CDR2 from the germline V gene are MNHNS and SASEGT. The CDR3 extends over 14 amino acids. Between the trimmed V and J ends, which lost 2 bases and 4 bases, there was a span of 11 bases. CDR3 nucleotide sequence: TGTGCCAGCAGTGAACCCGGGACGGGAGAGACCCAGTACTTC. Protein sequence: CASSEPGTGETQYF.

In its sample, this clonotype was seen a few times. This rearrangement joins TRBV5-1 to TRBJ1-1; no reliable D call. From germline, CDR1 is SGHRS and CDR2 YFSETQ. This CDR3 spans 13 amino acids. V lost 5 bases and J 7 bases, leaving 15 bases between the germline ends. CDR3 sequence reads: CASSNPAVSEAFF. The CDR3 coding sequence is TGCGCCAGCAGTAACCCAGCGGTGAGTGAAGCTTTCTTT.

This clonotype was seen many times. The chain carries TRBV30 and TRBJ1-6; no clear D. The V and J ends lost 4 bases and 9 bases respectively, with 13 bases between them. The germline V gene has CDR1 GTSNPN and CDR2 SVGIG (reference sequence). This CDR3 spans 13 amino acids. CDR3: CAWTRPGSSPLHF. Here the CDR3 DNA reads TGTGCCTGGACTAGACCAGGTTCTTCACCCCTCCACTTT.

This clonotype was seen many times. This chain uses TRBV12-3 or TRBV12-4 with TRBJ1-1, with D unresolved. V was clipped by 9 bases and J by 1 base, with 12 bases between them. The CDR3 loop spans 13 amino acids. The CDR3 DNA reads TGTGCCAGTGGGAAAGGCCGGAACACTGAAGCTTTCTTT. It codes for CASGKGRNTEAFF.

This clonotype was found many times. The genes are TRBV5-1 and TRBJ2-6, with D unresolved. This CDR3 has 14 amino acids. The V and J ends lost 4 bases and 3 bases respectively, with 8 bases between them. Germline CDR1 is SGHRS and CDR2 is YFSETQ. The CDR3 loop reads CASSDPGGANVLTF. The CDR3 DNA reads TGCGCCAGCAGCGACCCGGGTGGGGCCAACGTCCTGACTTTC.

The chain combines TRBV6-1 with TRBJ2-5; 8 bases are a match to TRBD2. J lost 5 bases, V lost 7 bases, and 9 bases had no gene match. The germline V gene encodes CDR1 MNHNS and CDR2 SASEGT. This CDR3 comprises 14 residues. CDR3 amino acids: CASKPGLVRETQYF. In nucleotides, the CDR3 is TGTGCCAGCAAACCGGGACTAGTTAGGGAGACCCAGTACTTC.

This clonotype was counted a few times. This CDR3 is CASSQAYGVAEAFF. The DNA for the CDR3 is TGCGCCAGCAGCCAAGCGTATGGAGTCGCTGAAGCTTTCTTT. The chain carries TRBV4-1 and TRBJ1-1; unclear D gene. The germline gives CDR1 MGHRA, CDR2 YSYEKL. There are 14 residues in the CDR3. V was clipped by 1 base and J by 6 bases, with 12 bases between them.

There are many counts of this clonotype. V is TRBV7-9 and J is TRBJ1-2; D is uncertain. Germline lookup yields CDR1 SEHNR and CDR2 FQNEAQ (reference sequence). This CDR3 region has 14 residues. Trimming removed 5 bases from V and 2 bases from J, with 12 bases in between. DNA for the CDR3: TGTGCCAGCAGCCCTCGGACTGAGAACTATGGCTACACCTTC. Protein sequence: CASSPRTENYGYTF.

This clonotype has only a few counts. The genes are TRBV7-2 and TRBJ2-7; D is possibly TRBD1 (5 bases). The CDR3 is 12 residues long. The germline CDR1 and CDR2 sequences are SGHTA and FQGNSA. Deletions cut 5 bases from V and 7 bases from J, with 12 bases between. CDR3 loop: CASSLRVGEQYF. In nucleotides, the CDR3 is TGTGCCAGCAGCCTCAGGGTAGGAGAGCAGTACTTC.

Only a few counts were recorded for this clonotype. This clone may be a read error of a much larger clone one base away. The chain recombines TRBV6-2 or TRBV6-3 with TRBJ1-2; D is uncertain. CDR3 length: 16 amino acids. Germline V lookup: CDR1 MNHEY, CDR2 SVGEGT. The CDR3 reads CASSYQSPSGNYGHTF. The CDR3, as DNA: TGTGCCAGCAGTTACCAAAGCCCCTCGGGGAACTATGGCCACACCTTC.

This clonotype occurred many times. J is TRBJ2-7 and V is TRBV2; 7 bases fit TRBD1. From germline, CDR1 is SNHLY and CDR2 FYNNEI. The CDR3 length is 11 residues. J was trimmed by 5 bases and V by 7 bases; bases with no gene match: 2. CDR3 region: CASKGAHEQYF. CDR3 DNA sequence: TGTGCCAGCAAGGGGGCTCACGAGCAGTACTTC.

This chain links TRBV11-2 with TRBJ1-4; the D is unclear. CDR3 length: 16 amino acids. Per the germline V gene, CDR1 is SGHAT and CDR2 is FQNNGV. V was cut by 1 base and J by 5 bases, with 14 bases left in between. CDR3 loop: CASSLGRGSRNEKLFF. CDR3 sequence (DNA): TGTGCCAGCAGCTTAGGACGAGGGAGTAGGAATGAAAAACTGTTTTTT.

V usage is TRBV19 and J usage is TRBJ1-2, with D maybe TRBD1 (6 bases). With 0 bases removed from V and 0 bases from J, the gap between germline ends came to 23 bases. This CDR3 is built from 20 residues. In germline, CDR1 is LNHDA, CDR2 SQIVND (reference sequence). The CDR3 nucleotides read TGTGCCAGTAGTATAGACCCCCTTAATCAGGGGATCCTAGCTAACTATGGCTACACCTTC. Translated, it gives CASSIDPLNQGILANYGYTF.

This clonotype was counted ten times or more. The chain joins TRBV30 to TRBJ1-4; 7 nucleotides line up with TRBD1. This CDR3 has 14 amino acids. J was trimmed by 8 bases and V by 3 bases; bases with no gene match: 9. Germline CDR1 GTSNPN, CDR2 SVGIG (reference sequence). CDR3 in amino acids: CAWSFRGYREKLFF. CDR3 DNA sequence: TGTGCCTGGAGCTTCAGGGGGTATCGGGAAAAACTGTTTTTT.